A selection of T cell receptor beta chains follows, all from one sample in a study of Ad26.COV2.S vaccination and SARS-CoV-2 variants. Here immunoSEQ multiplex PCR was the method, and the copy in TCRdb shows in-frame clones only, minus some. Of some 460,000 clones in the sample, 70% to 90% were seen once. The specimen comprised peripheral blood, sampled in a trial of Ad26.COV2.S vaccine versus placebo. Receptor source: a person aged 18 to 65 who received the Ad26.COV2.S COVID-19 vaccine or a placebo. CDR3s include the opening cysteine and the closing phenylalanine or tryptophan. Each record gives: clone size, J gene, V gene, D gene, CDR3 DNA, CDR3 protein. D genes are given only for firm matches. Size is omitted from some rows. Given values are once, few, many or a class for expanded clones.

once,TRBJ1-2,TRBV30,-,TGTGCCTGGAGTGTAACCCGGGGGGTCTACACCTTC,CAWSVTRGVYTF
-,TRBJ1-5,TRBV5-6,-,TGTGCCAGCAGCTTGGGGCAGAATCAGCCCCAGCATTTT,CASSLGQNQPQHF
-,TRBJ1-4,TRBV12-3/TRBV12-4,-,TGTGCCAGCAGCTCAGGGGATGAAAAACTGTTTTTT,CASSSGDEKLFF
-,TRBJ1-2,TRBV28,TRBD1,TGTGCCAGCAGAAACCGGGACAGGGTGGCTGGCTACACCTTC,CASRNRDRVAGYTF
-,TRBJ2-2,TRBV19,TRBD1,TGTGCCAGTAGTATAGTGGCCAGGGGGACCGGGGAGCTGTTTTTT,CASSIVARGTGELFF
-,TRBJ1-5,TRBV7-9,-,TGTGCCAGCAGCTACAGAGACAATCAGCCCCAGCATTTT,CASSYRDNQPQHF
-,TRBJ2-5,TRBV28,TRBD2,TGTGCCAGCAGTTGGGCGGGAGTTGAGACCCAGTACTTC,CASSWAGVETQYF
-,TRBJ2-2,TRBV25-1,-,TGTGCCAGCGTATCTCGGGTCGGGGAGCTGTTTTTT,CASVSRVGELFF
-,TRBJ2-7,TRBV6-2/TRBV6-3,TRBD1,TGTGCCAGCAGTAGGGACAGGGGCATCTCCTACGAGCAGTACTTC,CASSRDRGISYEQYF
-,TRBJ2-6,TRBV19,TRBD1,TGTGCCAGTGGGACAGGGACTCCTGGGGCCAACGTCCTGACTTTC,CASGTGTPGANVLTF
-,TRBJ1-5,TRBV19,-,TGTGCCGGTGGGGGGCTCGGGCAGCCCCAGCATTTT,CAGGGLGQPQHF
-,TRBJ2-4,TRBV21-1,-,TGTGCCAGCAGCGGAAAGGGATTTTATGATTCGGTGGTGCTACTGCTAGCCAAAAACATTCAGTACTTC,CASSGKGFYDSVVLLLAKNIQYF
-,TRBJ1-5,TRBV7-9,TRBD1,TGTGCCAGCAGCGGACACGGACAGGACGGTCGGCCCCAGCATTTT,CASSGHGQDGRPQHF
-,TRBJ2-5,TRBV5-4,TRBD2,TGTGCCAGCAGCTTTAGCGGGGCACAAGAGACCCAGTACTTC,CASSFSGAQETQYF
-,TRBJ1-2,TRBV6-5,-,TGTGCCAGCACTCAGGGGATCCGGTATGGCTACACCTTC,CASTQGIRYGYTF
-,TRBJ2-1,TRBV5-1,TRBD1,TGCGCCAGCAGCAAACCGGGACAGGGGGCCGATGAGCAGTTCTTC,CASSKPGQGADEQFF
-,TRBJ2-2,TRBV12-3/TRBV12-4,-,TGTGCCACCAACCCCTCCACCGGGGAGCTGTTTTTT,CATNPSTGELFF
-,TRBJ2-6,TRBV7-3,-,TGTGCCAGCAGCCCCAGTTGGGGCGGTGGGGCCAACGTCCTGACTTTC,CASSPSWGGGANVLTF
-,TRBJ1-1,TRBV7-2,-,TGTGCCAGCAGCTTAGGACTAGGAGGGAACACTGAAGCTTTCTTT,CASSLGLGGNTEAFF
-,TRBJ2-3,TRBV5-1,-,TGCGCCAGCAGCTTGGGTAGAGTCACAGATACGCAGTATTTT,CASSLGRVTDTQYF
-,TRBJ2-7,TRBV19,TRBD1,TGTGCCAGTAGTGTTCCCGGGACAGGGGGCGAGCAGTACTTC,CASSVPGTGGEQYF
-,TRBJ2-7,TRBV10-3,-,TGTGCCATCAGTGAAACCAAGAGCTACGAGCAGTACTTC,CAISETKSYEQYF
-,TRBJ1-2,TRBV15,-,TGTGCCACCAGCCCCGGGTTCCTCTATGGCTACACCTTC,CATSPGFLYGYTF
-,TRBJ1-2,TRBV7-9,-,TGTGCCAGCAGCTGGGCCCCTGGATATGGCTACACCTTC,CASSWAPGYGYTF
-,TRBJ1-4,TRBV6-5,-,TGTGCCAGCAGTTACTCGAGGTCTCAGAATGAAAAACTGTTTTTT,CASSYSRSQNEKLFF
-,TRBJ2-1,TRBV6-5,TRBD1,TGTGCCAGCAGTCTACAGGGGAATGAGCAGTTCTTC,CASSLQGNEQFF
-,TRBJ1-2,TRBV4-3,TRBD1,TGCGCCAGCACCTCACTGACAGGGGGCCGATATGGCTACACCTTC,CASTSLTGGRYGYTF